This TCR beta chain comes out of a study of identical twins. Study-level findings and limits: Not following the same donors, the study drew its conclusions from cross-sectional statistical analysis. An excess of low generation probability was shown by twin-shared out-of-frame alpha sequences.

TCRdb analysed the 5' RACE reads with MiXCR anew, one entry per CDR3 protein. The data hold roughly 490,000 distinct CDR3 sequences, with roughly an eighth observed a single time. Of note for this clonotype: Its antigen is unknown.

Separately, the same data were catalogued under a study of yellow fever vaccine responses in identical twins.

Sequencing input: CD4+ T cells sorted from blood. This clonotype originated in a woman aged 18-29 years in good health.

CDR3 DNA sequence: TGCGCCAGCACCGGACAGCTCCAGGGCTACGAGCAGTACTTC. Translation: CASTGQLQGYEQYF. The rearrangement joins TRBV5-1 to TRBJ2-7, with D perhaps matching TRBD1 (6 bases). CDR1 is SGHRS and CDR2 is YFSETQ in the germline V gene. Trimming shortened V by 6 bases and J by 3 bases, and 16 bases separated the two germline ends. The CDR3 is 14 amino acids.